This passage covers 21 T cell receptor beta chains from one sample sequenced in a study of blood T cell repertoires in COVID-19. Sequenced by immunoSEQ multiplex PCR; TCRdb stores in-frame clones only, minus some. The sample shows around 200,000 clones, roughly 83% of them seen only once. Sequencing input: peripheral blood. The receptors come from a woman between 40 and 55 years old with COVID-19, enrolled during active disease.

The chain carries TRBV9 and TRBJ2-5, with 7 positions matching TRBD1. Trimming at V came to 3 bases and at J to 5 bases, leaving 4 bases not matched to a gene. Germline assignment: CDR1 SGDLS and CDR2 YYNGEE. This CDR3 comprises 13 residues. CDR3 protein: CASSEGGRETQYF. The CDR3 region has the DNA TGTGCCAGCAGCGAAGGGGGCCGGGAGACCCAGTACTTC. The complete variable domain, with remaining parts taken from reference TRBV9 and TRBJ2-5, reads DSGVTQTPKHLITATGQRVTLRCSPRSGDLSVYWYQQSLDQGLQFLIQYYNGEERAKGNILERFSAQQFPDLHSELNLSSLELGDSALYFCASSEGGRETQYFGPGTRLLVL.

The chain combines TRBV6-6 with TRBJ2-7; the D gene is possibly TRBD2 (5 bases). The V end lost 6 bases, the J end lost 7 bases, and 16 bases lay between the germline ends. The CDR3 contains 13 residues. Germline values: CDR1 MNHNY, CDR2 SVGAGI (reference sequence). The CDR3 bases are TGTGCCAGCAGGACTCCCGAGGGCTCGGAGCAGTACTTC. It codes for CASRTPEGSEQYF.

The chain has TRBV5-4 and TRBJ2-1; D remains unclear. Per germline, CDR1 SGHNT and CDR2 YYREEE (reference sequence). The CDR3 has 16 residues. Trimming removed 4 bases at V and 2 bases at J, with 16 bases between. The CDR3: CASSPQKTSTYNEQFF. The CDR3 DNA follows: TGTGCCAGCAGCCCCCAAAAAACTTCGACCTACAATGAGCAGTTCTTC.

This chain's CDR3 is CASSLWGDSNQPQHF. The DNA for the CDR3 is TGCGCCAGCAGCTTGTGGGGGGACAGCAATCAGCCCCAGCATTTT. The J gene is TRBJ1-5, the V gene TRBV5-1, with D perhaps TRBD1 (5 bases). V lost 1 base and J 1 base, leaving 9 bases between the germline ends. This CDR3 contains 15 residues. CDR1 and CDR2 from the germline V gene are SGHRS and YFSETQ. The whole variable domain, remainder taken from reference TRBV5-1 and TRBJ1-5, is KAGVTQTPRYLIKTRGQQVTLSCSPISGHRSVSWYQQTPGQGLQFLFEYFSETQRNKGNFPGRFSGRQFSNSRSEMNVSTLELGDSALYLCASSLWGDSNQPQHFGDGTRLSIL.

The chain carries TRBV10-1 and TRBJ1-2; no clear D gene. V dropped 2 bases and J dropped 3 bases, with 7 bases sitting between them. The CDR3 covers 13 residues. CDR1 is WNHNN and CDR2 is SYGVQD in the germline V gene (reference sequence). In DNA form, the CDR3 reads TGCGCCAGCAGTGAGGCAGACTACTATGGCTACACCTTC. The encoded protein is CASSEADYYGYTF.

Comment on this clone: The junction differs from germline at one of its ends, possibly a read error. This rearrangement joins TRBV4-3 to TRBJ1-2; tentatively, D is TRBD1 (5 bases). Germline V CDR1 and CDR2: LGHNA, YSLEER. CDR3 length equals 17 residues. The CDR3 sequence: CASSQVRAGRENFGYTF. In DNA form, the CDR3 reads TGCGCCAGCAGCCAAGTGCGGGCAGGGAGGGAGAACTTTGGCTACACCTTC.

V usage is TRBV5-6 and J usage is TRBJ1-6, with D possibly TRBD1 on 6 matching bases. The CDR3 runs to 15 residues. The germline V gene encodes CDR1 SGHDT and CDR2 YYEEEE. V dropped 2 bases and J dropped 9 bases, with 15 bases sitting between them. The CDR3 here is CASSLNGGASSPLHF. For the CDR3, the DNA is TGTGCCAGCAGCTTAAATGGGGGGGCCAGTTCACCCCTCCACTTT.

The J gene is TRBJ1-6, the V gene TRBV19; D might be TRBD1 (6 bases). This CDR3 has 15 residues. V was clipped by 7 bases and J by 5 bases, with 15 bases between them. Germline values: CDR1 LNHDA, CDR2 SQIVND (reference sequence). Written as DNA, the CDR3 is TGTGCCAGTACCCAGTTGGACAGAAATAATTCACCCCTCCACTTT. Encoded protein: CASTQLDRNNSPLHF.

Details on this clone: Other DNA variants within this sample encode the same CDR3. V usage is TRBV27 and J usage is TRBJ2-3, with TRBD1 matching over 9 bases. V shed 4 bases and J 1 base; nucleotides not matched to a gene: 6. Germline CDR1 MNHEY, CDR2 SMNVEV (reference sequence). The CDR3 length is 16 residues. CDR3 in DNA: TGTGCCAGCAGTTCCACAGGGGGCGGGGGCACAGATACGCAGTATTTT. Its translation is CASSSTGGGGTDTQYF.

The chain employs TRBV6-2 or TRBV6-3 and TRBJ2-2; TRBD1 might be the D (5 bases). V lost 2 bases to trimming and J lost 4 bases, with 20 bases between them. CDR3 length: 18 residues. Germline CDR1 is MNHEY and CDR2 is SVGEGT. The CDR3 is CASSYIPLKGWSTGELFF. In DNA form, the CDR3 reads TGTGCCAGCAGTTACATCCCTCTTAAGGGGTGGAGCACCGGGGAGCTGTTTTTT.

V and J are TRBV7-3 and TRBJ1-1; D ambiguous. This CDR3 has 15 residues. Trimming took 2 bases from V and 1 from J, leaving 11 bases between them. The V gene's germline CDR1 is SGHTA and CDR2 FQGTGA. The CDR3 sequence is CASSLLGVANTEAFF. The CDR3 DNA sequence: TGTGCCAGCAGCTTACTCGGGGTGGCGAACACTGAAGCTTTCTTT.

The chain links TRBV5-1 to TRBJ2-5, with 10 bases identical to TRBD2. The J segment lost 2 bases and the V segment lost 0 bases, leaving 7 bases of the junction unmatched. Germline V lookup: CDR1 SGHRS, CDR2 YFSETQ. There are 17 residues in the CDR3. In DNA, the CDR3 is TGCGCCAGCAGCTTGGGGCTAGCGGGAGACGCACAAGAGACCCAGTACTTC. It specifies CASSLGLAGDAQETQYF. The entire variable domain, with the rest obtained from reference TRBV5-1 and TRBJ2-5, is as follows: KAGVTQTPRYLIKTRGQQVTLSCSPISGHRSVSWYQQTPGQGLQFLFEYFSETQRNKGNFPGRFSGRQFSNSRSEMNVSTLELGDSALYLCASSLGLAGDAQETQYFGPGTRLLVL.

The CDR3 loop is CASSERRLAEDNEQFF. CDR3 coding DNA: TGTGCCAGCAGCGAACGACGACTAGCGGAAGACAATGAGCAGTTCTTC. The chain links TRBV6-1 to TRBJ2-1; 9 bases align to TRBD2. There are 16 residues in the CDR3. Germline-derived CDR1 and CDR2 are MNHNS and SASEGT. J lost 5 bases, V lost 6 bases, and 11 bases had no gene match.

This chain connects TRBV3-1 (or the pseudogene TRBV3-2) to TRBJ2-4; D may be TRBD1 (6 bases). Germline assignment: CDR1 LGHDT and CDR2 YNNKEL (reference sequence). Trimming removed 4 bases at V and 5 bases at J, with 18 bases between. CDR3 length equals 16 residues. The CDR3 here is CASSPSLNRAQNIQYF. The CDR3 DNA reads TGTGCCAGCAGCCCCTCATTGAACAGGGCCCAAAACATTCAGTACTTC.

The J gene is TRBJ2-5, the V gene TRBV5-4; 8 positions agree with TRBD2. This CDR3 contains 14 residues. CDR1 is SGHNT and CDR2 is YYREEE in the germline V gene (reference sequence). V lost 5 bases, J lost 4 bases, and 7 bases stayed unmatched. The CDR3 DNA sequence: TGTGCCAGCAGTCGTAGCGGGGCCGGAGAGACCCAGTACTTC. Protein: CASSRSGAGETQYF.

In this sample, this clone turned up once. This chain links TRBV11-2 with TRBJ2-7; tentatively, D is TRBD1 (6 bases). The V gene's germline CDR1 is SGHAT and CDR2 FQNNGV. Trimming cost V 1 base and J 0 bases, with 10 bases left between them. The CDR3 is 15 amino acids. This CDR3 is CASSLVQGTSYEQYF. As DNA, the CDR3 is TGTGCCAGCAGCTTAGTGCAGGGGACCTCCTACGAGCAGTACTTC.

The chain carries TRBV6-5 and TRBJ2-7, with 9 positions matching TRBD1. Unmatched junction bases numbered 4, after V lost 3 bases and J lost 4 bases. Germline V CDR1 and CDR2: MNHEY, SVGAGI. CDR3 size: 14 residues. CDR3 protein: CASSYQGTGYEQYF. CDR3 nucleotide sequence: TGTGCCAGCAGTTATCAGGGGACAGGGTACGAGCAGTACTTC.

This clone was observed a few times. J is TRBJ2-1 and V is TRBV28; 10 bases are a match to TRBD2. Looked up from germline, CDR1 is MDHEN and CDR2 is SYDVKM. Trimming at V came to 5 bases and at J to 10 bases, leaving 14 bases not matched to a gene. This CDR3 comprises 16 residues. CDR3 nucleotides: TGTGCCAGCAGTCTAACGACTAGCGGGTTTATTAGGGAGCAGTTCTTC. This codes for CASSLTTSGFIREQFF.

J is TRBJ2-1 and V is TRBV25-1; a weak D match, TRBD2 (6 bases). Trimming shortened V by 7 bases and J by 8 bases, and 24 bases separated the two germline ends. The CDR3 loop spans 16 amino acids. Germline V lookup: CDR1 MGHDK, CDR2 SYGVNS. The CDR3 coding sequence is TGTGCCAGCAATGCCCATGTTGCCCAGCGGGTCGATGAGCAGTTCTTC. This translates into CASNAHVAQRVDEQFF.

V gene TRBV12-3 or TRBV12-4 combines with J gene TRBJ2-7, with D perhaps TRBD1 (5 bases). Trimming stripped 3 bases from V and 6 bases from J, with 12 bases between. The CDR3 has 13 amino acids. DNA for the CDR3: TGTGCCAGCAGTTTTGGTCAGGGTGCCGAGCAGTACTTC. This encodes CASSFGQGAEQYF.

The genes are TRBV6-1 and TRBJ1-2; D is unresolved. Trimming took off 2 bases at V and 1 base at J, with 8 bases between the two ends. CDR1 MNHNS and CDR2 SASEGT come from the germline V gene. This CDR3 is 14 amino acids long. The CDR3 spells CASSENRVNYGYTF. CDR3 in DNA: TGTGCCAGCAGTGAAAACCGGGTTAACTATGGCTACACCTTC.